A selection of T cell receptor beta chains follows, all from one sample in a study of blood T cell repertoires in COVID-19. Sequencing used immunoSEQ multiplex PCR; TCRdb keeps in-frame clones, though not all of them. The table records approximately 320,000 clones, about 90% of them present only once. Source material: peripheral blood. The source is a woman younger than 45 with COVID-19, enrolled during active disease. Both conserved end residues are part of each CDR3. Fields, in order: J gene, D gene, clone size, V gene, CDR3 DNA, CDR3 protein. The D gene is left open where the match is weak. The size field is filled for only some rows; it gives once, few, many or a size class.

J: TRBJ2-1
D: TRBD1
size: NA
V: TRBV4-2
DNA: TGTGCCAGCAGCCAAGATCAGGGGGTCTCCTACTACAATGAGCAGTTCTTC
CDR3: CASSQDQGVSYYNEQFF

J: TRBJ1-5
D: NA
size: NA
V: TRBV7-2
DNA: TGTGCCAGCAGCTTAGCGGCGGCAGGACTTAGTCTCCAGCATTTT
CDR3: CASSLAAAGLSLQHF

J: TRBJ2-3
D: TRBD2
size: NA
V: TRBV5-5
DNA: TGTGCCAGCAGCCCCTCCCCCGGTGCGGGGGAGGGGGATACGCAGTATTTT
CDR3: CASSPSPGAGEGDTQYF

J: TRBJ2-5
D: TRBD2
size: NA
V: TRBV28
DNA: TGTGCCAGCAGTTTACTCAGCGGGGGGCTCGGGGAGACCCAGTACTTC
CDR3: CASSLLSGGLGETQYF

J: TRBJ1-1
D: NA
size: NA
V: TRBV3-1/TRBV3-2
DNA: TGTGCCAGCGTTGGGGGGGCTGAAGCTTTCTTT
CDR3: CASVGGAEAFF

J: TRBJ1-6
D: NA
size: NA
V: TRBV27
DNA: TGTGCCAGCAGTTTGAGGCCGGGGAATTCACCCCTCCACTTT
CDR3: CASSLRPGNSPLHF

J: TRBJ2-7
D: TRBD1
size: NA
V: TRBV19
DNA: TGTGCCAGTAGTATAGTGGGACAGGGGGCCCACCCCTCCTACGAGCAGTACTTC
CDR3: CASSIVGQGAHPSYEQYF

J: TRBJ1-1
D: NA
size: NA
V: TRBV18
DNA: TGTGCCAGCTCACCGGGGGGGACGAACACTGAAGCTTTCTTT
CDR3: CASSPGGTNTEAFF

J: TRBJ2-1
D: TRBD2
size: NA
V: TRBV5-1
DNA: TGCGCCAGCAGCTTGAAGGGTAGCGGGGGGTACAATGAGCAGTTCTTC
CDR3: CASSLKGSGGYNEQFF

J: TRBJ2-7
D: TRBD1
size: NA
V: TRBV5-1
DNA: TGCGCCAGCAGCTTGAGGGGACAGGAGAACGAGCAGTACTTC
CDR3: CASSLRGQENEQYF

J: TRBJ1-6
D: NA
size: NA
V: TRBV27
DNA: TGTGCCAGCAGTCCCCGGTTCTTAGGTCGGGATTCACCCCTCCACTTT
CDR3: CASSPRFLGRDSPLHF

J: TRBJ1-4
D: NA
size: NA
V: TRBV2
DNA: TGTGCCAGCAGTCATGAAGGGGCGCCTTTTGGCGGACTGTTTTTT
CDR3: CASSHEGAPFGGLFF

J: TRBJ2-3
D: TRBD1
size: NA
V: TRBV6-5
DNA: TGTGCCAGCAGCAGGGACAGGTCCCTGACAGATACGCAGTATTTT
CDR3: CASSRDRSLTDTQYF

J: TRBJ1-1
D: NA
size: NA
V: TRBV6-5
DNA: TGTGCCAGCAGTAAACAGGGTTTGAACACTGAAGCTTTCTTT
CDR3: CASSKQGLNTEAFF

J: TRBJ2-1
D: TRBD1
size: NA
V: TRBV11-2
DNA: TGTGCCAGCAGCTTTGGACAGGGTCTGGCGTACAATGAGCAGTTCTTC
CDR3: CASSFGQGLAYNEQFF

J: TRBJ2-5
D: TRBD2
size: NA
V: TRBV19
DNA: TGTGCCAGTAGCCCGACTAGCTCGGGAGAGACCCAGTACTTC
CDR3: CASSPTSSGETQYF

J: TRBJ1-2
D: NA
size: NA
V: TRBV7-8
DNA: TGTGCCAGCAGCTTAGCGGAGGGGTTCTACTATGGCTACACCTTC
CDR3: CASSLAEGFYYGYTF

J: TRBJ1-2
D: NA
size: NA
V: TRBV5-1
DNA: TGCGCCAGCGGCCGACAGAGAGGTGACTATGGCTACACCTTC
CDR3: CASGRQRGDYGYTF

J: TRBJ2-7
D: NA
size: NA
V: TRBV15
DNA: TGTGCCACCAGCGAAGGAGTCCACGAGCAGTACTTC
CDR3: CATSEGVHEQYF

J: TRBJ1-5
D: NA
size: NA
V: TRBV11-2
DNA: TGTGCCAGCAGCTTAAGTCAGGGCAGCAATCAGCCCCAGCATTTT
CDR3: CASSLSQGSNQPQHF

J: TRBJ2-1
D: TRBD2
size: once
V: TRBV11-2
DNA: TGTGCCAGCAGCTCGAGAGAGGCCGGACTAGCAAATGAGCAGTTCTTC
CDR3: CASSSREAGLANEQFF

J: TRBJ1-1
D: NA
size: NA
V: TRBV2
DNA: TGTGCCAGCAGTGGGGCCTTCGGCACTGAAGCTTTCTTT
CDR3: CASSGAFGTEAFF

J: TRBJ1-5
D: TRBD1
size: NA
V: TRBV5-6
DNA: TGTGCCAGCAGCTTGAGCAGGGGGCTTCAGCCCCAGCATTTT
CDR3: CASSLSRGLQPQHF

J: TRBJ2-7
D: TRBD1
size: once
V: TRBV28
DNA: TGTGCCAGCAGTACGCCGGGACAGGGCTCCTACGAGCAGTACTTC
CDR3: CASSTPGQGSYEQYF

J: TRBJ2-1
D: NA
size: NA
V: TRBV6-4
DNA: TGTGCCAGCAGTGAGGTGGCGGACTCCTACAATGAGCAGTTCTTC
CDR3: CASSEVADSYNEQFF

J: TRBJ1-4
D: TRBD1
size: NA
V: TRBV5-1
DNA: TGCGCCAGCAGCTTGGGCCCTGGGACAGGCCAAAGAGAACTGTTTTTT
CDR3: CASSLGPGTGQRELFF

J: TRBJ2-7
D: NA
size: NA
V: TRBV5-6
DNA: TGTGCCAGCAGCTACGTTAACAGGGTCCACGAGCAGTACTTC
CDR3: CASSYVNRVHEQYF

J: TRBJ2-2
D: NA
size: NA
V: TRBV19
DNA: TGTGCCAGTAGCACAAGAGGGGGGGTCGGCACCGGGGAGCTGTTTTTT
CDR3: CASSTRGGVGTGELFF

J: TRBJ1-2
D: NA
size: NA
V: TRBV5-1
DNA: TGCGCCAGCAGCTTGGGCTTGACAGTTTATGGCTACACCTTC
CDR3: CASSLGLTVYGYTF

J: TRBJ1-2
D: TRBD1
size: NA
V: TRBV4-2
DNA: TGTGCCAGCAGCCAAAGTACAGGGGATGGCTACACCTTC
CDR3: CASSQSTGDGYTF